Listed below are T cell receptor beta chains from one sample, sequenced in a study of T-cell memory formation after mild COVID-19. TCRdb recomputed calls from the 5' RACE reads with MiXCR, one row per CDR3 protein. The table records fewer than 250,000 distinct CDR3 sequences, around 27% of them present only once. The source material was PBMCs or a T cell subset sorted from them (not recorded which). These receptor sequences come from an adult woman who had mild COVID-19 (a few samples of this study predate the infection). Cell type and time point are not known. CDR3s include the opening cysteine and the closing phenylalanine or tryptophan. The D gene is left open where the match is weak. Rows may omit the clone size; those that give it use once, few, many or a size class.

J gene | clone size | D gene | V gene | CDR3 DNA | CDR3 protein
TRBJ2-5 | once | NA | TRBV7-6 | TGTGCCAGCAGCTCAGACAGTGGAGAGACCCAGTACTTC | CASSSDSGETQYF
TRBJ1-1 | NA | NA | TRBV5-6 | TGTGCCAGCAGCTTGATCGGCAGGGACTTCTCTGAAGCTTTCTTT | CASSLIGRDFSEAFF
TRBJ1-4 | few | NA | TRBV5-1 | TGCGCCAGCACCAAACAGGGTATCGGAACTAATGAAAAACTGTTTTTT | CASTKQGIGTNEKLFF
TRBJ1-2 | NA | NA | TRBV4-1 | TGCGCCAGCAGCCACGCCGGGACAAGCCACTATGGCTACACCTTC | CASSHAGTSHYGYTF
TRBJ2-3 | many | NA | TRBV6-4 | TGTGCCAGCAGTGACTCTCCGGGACGACCGGATACGCAGTATTTT | CASSDSPGRPDTQYF
TRBJ2-7 | few | TRBD1 | TRBV2 | TGTGCCAGCAGCCGGGACAGGGAGGTCGAGCAGTACTTC | CASSRDREVEQYF
TRBJ2-1 | once | TRBD1 | TRBV5-5 | TGTGCCAGCAGATGGATCCGGGACAGGGGAGGCGGTGAGCAGTTCTTC | CASRWIRDRGGGEQFF
TRBJ2-7 | NA | NA | TRBV6-4 | TGTGCCAGCCCCCAGTCCTACGAGCAGTACTTC | CASPQSYEQYF
TRBJ2-3 | few | NA | TRBV14 | TGTGCCAGCAGCCGTCTTGCGGGGTTCACAGATACGCAGTATTTT | CASSRLAGFTDTQYF
TRBJ2-2 | NA | TRBD2 | TRBV7-9 | TGTGCCAGCAGCTCCAAGCGGGGGCAGAGAAAGACTAACTCCGGGGAGCTGTTTTTT | CASSSKRGQRKTNSGELFF
TRBJ1-1 | NA | NA | TRBV10-3 | TGTGCCATCCGTTGGGGCCTGGGAGGCACTGAAGCTTTCTTT | CAIRWGLGGTEAFF
TRBJ1-1 | NA | TRBD1 | TRBV10-3 | TGTGCCATCAGTGAGCCTGACAGGGGTGGGCACACTGAAGCTTTCTTT | CAISEPDRGGHTEAFF
TRBJ2-4 | NA | NA | TRBV18 | TGTGCCAGCTCATTAGACAGACTAGTCGTTGGAAACATTCAGTACTTC | CASSLDRLVVGNIQYF
TRBJ1-1 | NA | TRBD1 | TRBV7-9 | TGTGCCAGCACCCCGACAGGGCTGAACACTGAAGCTTTCTTT | CASTPTGLNTEAFF
TRBJ2-3 | once | TRBD2 | TRBV7-9 | TGTGCCAGCAGCCCCCCGGGACTAGCTTACGGAGAGTATTTT | CASSPPGLAYGEYF
TRBJ2-5 | many | TRBD2 | TRBV29-1 | TGCAGCGTTGGACTAGCGGGAGGAGAGACCCAGTACTTC | CSVGLAGGETQYF
TRBJ1-5 | NA | NA | TRBV6-5 | TGTGCCAGCACCAGCCCCCGACAGATGTATAGCAATCAGCCCCAGCATTTT | CASTSPRQMYSNQPQHF
TRBJ2-7 | NA | TRBD1 | TRBV7-8 | TGTGCCAGCAGCTTCCAGGGGGCTCTTACCTACGAGCAGTACTTC | CASSFQGALTYEQYF
TRBJ1-1 | few | NA | TRBV7-9 | TGTGCCAGCAGCTTACCTGGCGGCTTTGGGGGCACTGAAGCTTTCTTT | CASSLPGGFGGTEAFF
TRBJ1-2 | few | TRBD1 | TRBV29-1 | TGCAGCGTTGAAGGGGCCCTTTGGGACAGAGTTAGTACTTTTAACTATGGCTACACCTTC | CSVEGALWDRVSTFNYGYTF
TRBJ2-5 | NA | NA | TRBV11-2 | TGTGCCAGCAGACCGAACGATGGTCGAGAGACCCAGTACTTC | CASRPNDGRETQYF
TRBJ2-3 | few | NA | TRBV20-1 | TGCAGTGCAGGGTCAGATCAACAGGGACGTTATACGCAGTATTTT | CSAGSDQQGRYTQYF
TRBJ1-3 | NA | NA | TRBV11-2 | TGTGCCAGCAGCCTAGCCGGGACGCCGGGAAACACCATATATTTT | CASSLAGTPGNTIYF
TRBJ1-2 | NA | TRBD1 | TRBV12-3/TRBV12-4 | TGTGCCAGCAGTCGGGGACAGATAAGCTATGGCTACACCTTC | CASSRGQISYGYTF
TRBJ2-2 | few | NA | TRBV29-1 | TGCAGCGCTGGACGGTCCGACACCGGGGAGCTGTTTTTT | CSAGRSDTGELFF
TRBJ2-5 | few | NA | TRBV18 | TGTGCCAGCTCACCAGGGATCCGGGCCCAAGAGACCCAGTACTTC | CASSPGIRAQETQYF
TRBJ1-5 | few | NA | TRBV24-1 | TGTGCCACCAGCGAGACCGGCCCCAGCAATCAGCCCCAGCATTTT | CATSETGPSNQPQHF
TRBJ2-2 | NA | NA | TRBV14 | TGTGCCAGCAGCCCAGGGATAACCTACACCGGGGAGCTGTTTTTT | CASSPGITYTGELFF
TRBJ2-1 | NA | TRBD2 | TRBV5-5 | TGTGCCAGCAGCTTGGAGGGACTAGCGGAAAACTACAATGAGCAGTTCTTC | CASSLEGLAENYNEQFF
TRBJ1-2 | few | TRBD1 | TRBV7-2 | TGTGCCAGCAGCTTAGCCCAGGGGGCTGGGGGCTACACCTTC | CASSLAQGAGGYTF
TRBJ1-1 | few | NA | TRBV5-1 | TGCGCCAGCAGCTTGGACAGCTTATACGGTTTGAACACTGAAGCTTTCTTT | CASSLDSLYGLNTEAFF
TRBJ2-1 | few | TRBD2 | TRBV18 | TGTGCCAGCTCACCCCGGACTAGCCTAAGACCCCAATACAATGAGCAGTTCTTC | CASSPRTSLRPQYNEQFF
TRBJ2-6 | NA | NA | TRBV5-1 | TGCGCCAGCAGCTTGGTTGGAGGGGAGGCTGGGGCCAACGTCCTGACTTTC | CASSLVGGEAGANVLTF
TRBJ2-2 | NA | NA | TRBV14 | TGTGCCAGCAGCCAAGATCGGAGGAGAAGGTCGAGACCTACCGGGGAGCTGTTTTTT | CASSQDRRRRSRPTGELFF
TRBJ2-7 | NA | NA | TRBV13 | TGTGCCAGCAGCTCTTTCAGCGGACTTTCCTACGAGCAGTACTTC | CASSSFSGLSYEQYF
TRBJ1-1 | once | NA | TRBV6-6 | TGTGCCAGCTTGTCGGGAATGAACACTGAAGCTTTCTTT | CASLSGMNTEAFF
TRBJ1-1 | NA | TRBD1 | TRBV5-1 | TGCGCCAGCAGCCCGGGACAGGGGGACACTGAAGCTTTCTTT | CASSPGQGDTEAFF
TRBJ2-3 | NA | TRBD1 | TRBV24-1 | TGTGCCACCAGTGACCTACGGACAGGGGGGGGAGATACGCAGTATTTT | CATSDLRTGGGDTQYF
TRBJ2-7 | few | NA | TRBV20-1 | TGCAGTGCTCAACCGGACTCAAACTCCTACGAGCAGTACTTC | CSAQPDSNSYEQYF
TRBJ2-1 | few | TRBD2 | TRBV20-1 | TGCAGTGCTAAAGGGACTAGCGGATACAATGAGCAGTTCTTC | CSAKGTSGYNEQFF
TRBJ2-5 | NA | NA | TRBV7-9 | TGTGCCAGCATTCAGGGCGTCCAAGAGACCCAGTACTTC | CASIQGVQETQYF